The next 13 T cell receptor beta chains were all read from a single sample in a study of blood T cell repertoires in COVID-19. Profiling relied on immunoSEQ multiplex PCR, and the TCRdb table lists in-frame clones only, not all of them. Of 150,000 to 200,000 clones in the sample, roughly 82% were seen once. The specimen sequenced was peripheral blood. These receptors originate from a woman in her thirties with acute or convalescent COVID-19.

The rearrangement joins TRBV3-1 (or the pseudogene TRBV3-2) to TRBJ1-2; maybe TRBD1 (5 bases). The germline V and J ends were trimmed by 0 bases and 4 bases, with 18 bases remaining between them. This CDR3 region has 17 residues. Germline V CDR1 and CDR2: LGHDT, YNNKEL (reference sequence). The CDR3 here is CASSQDLVWRGGYGYTF. CDR3 sequence (DNA): TGTGCCAGCAGCCAAGATTTAGTCTGGAGGGGCGGCTATGGCTACACCTTC.

The rearrangement joins TRBV6-6 to TRBJ1-1, with D uncertain. Germline V gene sequence: CDR1 MNHNY, CDR2 SVGAGI (reference sequence). V was clipped by 6 bases and J by 4 bases, with 15 bases between them. This CDR3 comprises 14 residues. CDR3 protein: CASRSRSTRTEAFF. DNA of the CDR3: TGTGCCAGCAGGTCGAGATCAACGCGCACTGAAGCTTTCTTT.

V usage is TRBV28 and J usage is TRBJ2-7; TRBD1 aligns across 9 bases. The trim removed 6 bases at V and 2 bases at J, leaving 8 bases unmatched. Germline lookup yields CDR1 MDHEN and CDR2 SYDVKM. The CDR3 contains 15 residues. The DNA of the CDR3 is TGTGCCAGCAGGGACAGGGGATCCCTGGCCTACGAGCAGTACTTC. It specifies CASRDRGSLAYEQYF.

As for this clone: The identical CDR3 is also encoded by other nucleotide sequences in the sample. The chain links TRBV7-2 to TRBJ2-7, with 7 positions matching TRBD1. The CDR3 consists of 13 residues. In germline, CDR1 is SGHTA, CDR2 FQGNSA. V lost 3 bases and J lost 4; bases outside the gene matches: 3. CDR3 residues: CASSFNRGYEQYF. The CDR3 DNA reads as TGTGCCAGCAGCTTTAACAGGGGATACGAGCAGTACTTC.

The chain joins TRBV20-1 to TRBJ1-5; tentative D call: TRBD1 (5 bases). V gave up 6 bases and J gave up 7 bases, with 10 bases separating them. CDR1 is DFQATT, CDR2 SNEGSKA, per germline (reference sequence). The length of the CDR3 is 11 residues. CDR3: CSAQGVQPQHF. Written as DNA, the CDR3 is TGCAGTGCGCAAGGGGTCCAGCCCCAGCATTTT.

This chain connects TRBV28 to TRBJ2-7; 7 bases align to TRBD2. CDR3 length: 14 amino acids. CDR1 MDHEN and CDR2 SYDVKM come from the germline V gene. With 2 bases clipped from V and 4 bases from J, the junction kept 5 bases outside the gene matches. The chain's CDR3 is CASSLLREGYEQYF. In nucleotides, the CDR3 is TGTGCCAGCAGTTTACTCAGGGAGGGTTACGAGCAGTACTTC.

This rearrangement joins TRBV10-2 to TRBJ2-7; 9 nucleotides agree with TRBD2. The CDR3 is made up of 14 amino acids. V lost 7 bases and J lost 6; bases outside the gene matches: 10. Germline V gene sequence: CDR1 WSHSY, CDR2 SAAADI. CDR3 amino acids: CASTPGLAPSEQYF. The CDR3, as DNA: TGCGCCAGCACCCCGGGACTAGCCCCTTCCGAGCAGTACTTC.

V and J are TRBV19 and TRBJ2-7; 7 positions agree with TRBD2. After removal of 3 bases from V and 3 bases from J, the junction contained 11 bases not matched to a gene. Germline CDR1 LNHDA, CDR2 SQIVND (reference sequence). CDR3 length: 16 residues. The CDR3 reads CASSILGGGKGYEQYF. CDR3 coding DNA: TGTGCCAGTAGTATTCTTGGGGGGGGAAAGGGCTACGAGCAGTACTTC.

This clone has a handful of counts. The chain couples TRBV5-8 to TRBJ1-3; no firm D call. The germline V gene encodes CDR1 SGHTS and CDR2 YDEGEE. The germline V and J ends were trimmed by 4 bases and 4 bases, with 15 bases remaining between them. This CDR3 comprises 15 residues. The CDR3 coding sequence is TGTGCCAGCAGCGGTACCCAGTTTCGCGGAAACACCATATATTTT. Residues: CASSGTQFRGNTIYF.

Only one count was recorded for this clone. This specimen includes other DNA sequences encoding the same CDR3. This chain joins TRBV6-5 and TRBJ2-7; D is unclear. This CDR3 region has 11 residues. Trimming removed 6 bases at V and 2 bases at J, with 5 bases between. Germline V lookup: CDR1 MNHEY, CDR2 SVGAGI. The CDR3 sequence: CASSNTYEQYF. In nucleotides, the CDR3 is TGTGCCAGCAGCAACACCTACGAGCAGTACTTC.

V is TRBV28 and J is TRBJ2-7; D is undetermined. Trimming took 3 bases from V and 7 from J, leaving 10 bases between them. CDR1 and CDR2 from the germline V gene are MDHEN and SYDVKM. This CDR3 has 12 amino acids. CDR3 sequence reads: CASSLAVSEQYF. The DNA for the CDR3 is TGTGCCAGCAGTTTGGCAGTTTCTGAGCAGTACTTC.

The V call is TRBV12-3 or TRBV12-4, the J call TRBJ1-4, with D tentatively TRBD1 (5 bases). The V and J ends lost 3 bases and 6 bases respectively, with 8 bases between them. The CDR3 covers 13 residues. The CDR3 here is CASSFSRDEKLFF. In DNA, the CDR3 is TGTGCCAGCAGTTTCAGCAGGGATGAAAAACTGTTTTTT.

The rearrangement links TRBV6-6 to TRBJ1-5; D is uncertain. V lost 5 bases and J lost 2, with 16 bases in between. The germline V gene encodes CDR1 MNHNY and CDR2 SVGAGI (reference sequence). The CDR3 sequence is 16 residues long. In DNA form, the CDR3 reads TGTGCCAGCAGTCTACCTCCAGGTATGGGCAATCAGCCCCAGCATTTT. Translated: CASSLPPGMGNQPQHF.